One sample yielded the 5 T cell receptor beta chains listed below, sequenced in a study of T cells in Graves' hyperthyroidism and ophthalmopathy. Amplified TCR beta CDR3 regions came from RNA transcripts. With the HTBI primer set, the TCR CDR3 went through a first round of RT-PCR. In TCRdb, the multiplex PCR reads were re-called with MiXCR into one record per CDR3 protein. Of about 350,000 distinct CDR3 sequences detected, 15% to 20% appear once; the ten largest clones hold about a sixth. Source material: blood. These receptors all come from a woman aged 35 to 49 with Graves' ophthalmopathy.

The table lists this clonotype with many counts. The rearrangement links TRBV6-5 to TRBJ2-2, with 11 bases lining up with TRBD2. The trim removed 4 bases at V and 4 bases at J, leaving 2 bases unmatched. The CDR3 sequence is 15 residues long. Germline V gives CDR1 MNHEY, CDR2 SVGAGI. The CDR3 sequence is CASSSTSGGTGELFF. CDR3 bases: TGTGCCAGCAGTTCCACTAGCGGGGGCACCGGGGAGCTGTTTTTT.

This clonotype was found many times. This chain uses TRBV27 with TRBJ2-7, with a possible D match to TRBD2 (5 bases). Germline CDR1 reads MNHEY; CDR2 reads SMNVEV (reference sequence). Trimming removed 7 bases from V and 4 bases from J, with 14 bases in between. The CDR3 covers 13 residues. This chain's CDR3 is CASKSSGLYEQYF. The DNA of the CDR3 is TGTGCCAGCAAGTCCAGCGGATTATACGAGCAGTACTTC.

This clonotype was recorded at least ten times. The CDR3 nucleotides are TGTGCCTGGAGTGGTACCGGGACAGGGTACGAGGGCACTGAAGCTTTCTTT. Amino acids: CAWSGTGTGYEGTEAFF. The V gene is TRBV30, the J gene TRBJ1-1, with 9 bases lining up with TRBD1. V was pared by 1 base and J by 4 bases, with 13 bases of the junction left unmatched. The CDR3 runs 17 residues. CDR1 and CDR2 from the germline V gene are GTSNPN and SVGIG (reference sequence).

At least ten counts were recorded for this clonotype. The V and J genes are TRBV12-3 or TRBV12-4 and TRBJ2-5; D ambiguous. The CDR3 covers 14 residues. V was trimmed by 2 bases and J by 3 bases, leaving 10 bases between them. CDR3 region: CASSLSGLEETQYF. The CDR3 DNA is TGTGCCAGCAGTTTATCCGGGTTGGAAGAGACCCAGTACTTC.

This sequence joins TRBV4-2 and TRBJ2-7, with D possibly being TRBD1 or TRBD2 (5 bases each). The CDR3 consists of 12 residues. CDR1 LGHNA and CDR2 YNFKEQ come from the germline V gene. Trimming shortened V by 4 bases and J by 6 bases, and 10 bases separated the two germline ends. The CDR3: CASSRGTGEQYF. CDR3 in DNA: TGTGCCAGCAGCCGAGGGACGGGCGAGCAGTACTTC.